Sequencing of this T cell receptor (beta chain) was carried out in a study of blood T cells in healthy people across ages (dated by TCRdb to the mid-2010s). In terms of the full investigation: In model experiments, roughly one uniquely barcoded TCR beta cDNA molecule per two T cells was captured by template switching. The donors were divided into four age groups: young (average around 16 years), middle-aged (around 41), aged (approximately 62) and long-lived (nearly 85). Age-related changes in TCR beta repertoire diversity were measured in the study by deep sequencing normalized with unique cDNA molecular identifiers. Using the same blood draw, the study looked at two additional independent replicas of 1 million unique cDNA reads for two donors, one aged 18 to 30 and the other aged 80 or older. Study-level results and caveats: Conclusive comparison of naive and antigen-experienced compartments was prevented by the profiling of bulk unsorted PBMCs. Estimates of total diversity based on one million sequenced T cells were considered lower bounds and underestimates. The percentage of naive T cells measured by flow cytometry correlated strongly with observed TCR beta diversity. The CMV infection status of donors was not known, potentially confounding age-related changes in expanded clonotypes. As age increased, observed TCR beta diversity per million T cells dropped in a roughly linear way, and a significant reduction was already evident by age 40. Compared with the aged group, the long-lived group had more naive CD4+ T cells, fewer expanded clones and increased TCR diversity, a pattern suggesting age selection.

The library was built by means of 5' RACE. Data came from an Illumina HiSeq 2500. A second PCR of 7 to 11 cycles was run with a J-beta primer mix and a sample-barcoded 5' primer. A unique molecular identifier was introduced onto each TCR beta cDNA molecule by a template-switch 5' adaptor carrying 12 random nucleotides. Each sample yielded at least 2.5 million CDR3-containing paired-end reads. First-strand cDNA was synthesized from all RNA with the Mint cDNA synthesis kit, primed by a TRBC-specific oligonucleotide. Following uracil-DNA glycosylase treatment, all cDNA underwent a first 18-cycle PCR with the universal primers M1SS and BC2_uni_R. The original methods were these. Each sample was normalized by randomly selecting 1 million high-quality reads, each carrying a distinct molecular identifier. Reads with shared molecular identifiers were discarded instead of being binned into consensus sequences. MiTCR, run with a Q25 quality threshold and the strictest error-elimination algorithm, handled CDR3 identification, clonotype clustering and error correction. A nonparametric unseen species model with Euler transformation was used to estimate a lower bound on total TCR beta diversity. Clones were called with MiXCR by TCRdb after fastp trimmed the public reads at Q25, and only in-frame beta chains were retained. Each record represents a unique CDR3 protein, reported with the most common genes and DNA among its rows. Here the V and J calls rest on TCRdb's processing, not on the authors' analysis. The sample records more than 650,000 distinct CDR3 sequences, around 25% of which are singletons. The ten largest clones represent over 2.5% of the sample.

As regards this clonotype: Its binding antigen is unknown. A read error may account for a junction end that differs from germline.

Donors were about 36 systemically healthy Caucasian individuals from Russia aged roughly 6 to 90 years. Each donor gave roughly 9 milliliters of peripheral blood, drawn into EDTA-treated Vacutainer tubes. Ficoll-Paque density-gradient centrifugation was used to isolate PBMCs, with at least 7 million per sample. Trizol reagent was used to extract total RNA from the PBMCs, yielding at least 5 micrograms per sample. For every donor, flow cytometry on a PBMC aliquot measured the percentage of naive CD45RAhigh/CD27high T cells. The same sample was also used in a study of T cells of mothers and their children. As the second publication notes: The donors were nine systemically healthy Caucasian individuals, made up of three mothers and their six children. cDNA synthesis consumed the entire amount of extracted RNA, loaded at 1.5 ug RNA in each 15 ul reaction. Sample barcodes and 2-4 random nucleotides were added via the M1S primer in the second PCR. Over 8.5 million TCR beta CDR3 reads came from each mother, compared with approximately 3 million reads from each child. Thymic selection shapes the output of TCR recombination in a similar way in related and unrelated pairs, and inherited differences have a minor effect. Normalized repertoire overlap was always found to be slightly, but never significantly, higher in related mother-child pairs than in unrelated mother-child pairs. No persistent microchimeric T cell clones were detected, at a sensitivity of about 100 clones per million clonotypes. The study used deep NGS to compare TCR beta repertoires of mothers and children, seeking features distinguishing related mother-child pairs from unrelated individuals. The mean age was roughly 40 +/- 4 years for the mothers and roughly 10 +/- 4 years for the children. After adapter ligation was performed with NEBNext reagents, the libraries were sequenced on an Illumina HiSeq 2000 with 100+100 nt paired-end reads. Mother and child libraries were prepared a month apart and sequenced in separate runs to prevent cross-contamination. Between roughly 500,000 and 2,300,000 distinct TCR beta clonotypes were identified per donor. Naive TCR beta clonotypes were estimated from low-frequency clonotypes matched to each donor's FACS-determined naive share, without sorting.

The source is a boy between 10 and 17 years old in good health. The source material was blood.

In nucleotide form, the sequence is TGTGCCAGCAGTGGGTCAAAGGGGGACCACGAGACCCAGTACTTC. This gives the protein CASSGSKGDHETQYF. The chain uses TRBV9 and TRBJ2-5, with a tentative D gene TRBD1 over 6 matching bases. From the cysteine through the phenylalanine, the CDR3 covers 15 amino acids. CDR3 DNA only is kept here, 45 bases in frame from base 1. Looking up the germline V gene yields CDR1 SGDLS and CDR2 YYNGEE.